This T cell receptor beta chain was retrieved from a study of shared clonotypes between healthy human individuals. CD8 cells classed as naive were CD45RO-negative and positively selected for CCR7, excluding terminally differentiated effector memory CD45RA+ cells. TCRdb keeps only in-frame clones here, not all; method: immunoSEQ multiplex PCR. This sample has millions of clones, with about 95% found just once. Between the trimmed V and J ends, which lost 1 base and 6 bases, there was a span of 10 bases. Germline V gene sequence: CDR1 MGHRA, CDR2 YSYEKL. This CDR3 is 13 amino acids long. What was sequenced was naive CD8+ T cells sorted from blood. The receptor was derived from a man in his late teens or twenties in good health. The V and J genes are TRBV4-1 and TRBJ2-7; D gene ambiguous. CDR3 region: CASSQVDASEQYF. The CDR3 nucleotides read TGCGCCAGCAGCCAAGTGGACGCGTCCGAGCAGTACTTC.